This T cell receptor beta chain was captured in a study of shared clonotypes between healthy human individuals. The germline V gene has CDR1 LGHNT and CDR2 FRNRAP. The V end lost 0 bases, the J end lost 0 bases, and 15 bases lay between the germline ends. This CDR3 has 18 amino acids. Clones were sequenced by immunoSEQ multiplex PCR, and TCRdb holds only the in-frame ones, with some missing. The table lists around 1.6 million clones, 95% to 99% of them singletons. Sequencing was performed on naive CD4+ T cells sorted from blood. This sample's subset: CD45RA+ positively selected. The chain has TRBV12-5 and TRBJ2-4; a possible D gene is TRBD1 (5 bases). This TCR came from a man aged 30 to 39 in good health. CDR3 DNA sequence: TGTGCTAGTGGTTTGGTACTGTCAGGGTCTATAGCCAAAAACATTCAGTACTTC. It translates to CASGLVLSGSIAKNIQYF.